This paragraph covers one T cell receptor (beta chain) sequence. Its antigen is currently unknown. With 60 Vbeta and 13 Jbeta primers, the PCR was carried out. TCRdb keeps only in-frame clones here, not all; method: immunoSEQ multiplex PCR. In the table there are about 130,000 clones, about 78% of which are singletons. The sample is drawn from a study of cytomegalovirus exposure and HLA in healthy donors. Study information: A prior study identified 120 million or so unique TCR beta sequences from roughly 180 million T cells. Overall study results and limits: The authors judged a highly shared variant cluster likely a sequencing artifact. A later analysis found common viral pathogens apparently linked to several of the most significant clusters. Many donors shared some public TCRs, even though most TCR sequences were rare.

V was trimmed by 5 bases and J by 4 bases, leaving 9 bases between them. Germline CDR1 and CDR2: MRHNA and SNTAGT. This CDR3 is built from 13 residues. The specimen sequenced was PBMCs. The sequence derives from a man aged 45-65 years in good health and CMV-seropositive. This rearrangement joins TRBV6-4 to TRBJ1-5; TRBD1 might be the D (6 bases). Here the CDR3 DNA reads TGTGCCAGCAGTCGGGACACTAATCAGCCCCAGCATTTT. It translates to CASSRDTNQPQHF.